The 27 T cell receptor beta chains reported below all come from one sample, sequenced in a study of blood T cell repertoires in COVID-19. Here immunoSEQ multiplex PCR was the method, and the copy in TCRdb shows in-frame clones only, minus some. This table holds 300,000 or so clones, approximately 90% found once. Sample: peripheral blood. Every receptor here comes from a woman aged 40-49 years with acute or convalescent COVID-19.

This sequence joins TRBV15 and TRBJ2-3; 9 bases map to TRBD2. CDR1 is LNHNV and CDR2 is YYDKDF in the germline V gene (reference sequence). Trimming at V came to 7 bases and at J to 3 bases, leaving 11 bases not matched to a gene. This CDR3 is built from 16 residues. The CDR3 loop is CATKSWAGGGTDTQYF. Here the CDR3 DNA reads TGTGCCACCAAGTCTTGGGCGGGAGGGGGAACAGATACGCAGTATTTT.

This clone was observed a few times. This sample includes further DNA sequences coding for the same CDR3. The chain combines TRBV12-3 or TRBV12-4 with TRBJ1-2, with D uncertain. This CDR3 is 11 amino acids long. Trimming pared 1 base from V and 6 bases from J, leaving 3 bases between. CDR3 nucleotide sequence: TGTGCCAGCAGTTTAGGAGATGGCTACACCTTC. Amino acid sequence: CASSLGDGYTF.

This chain links TRBV9 with TRBJ2-5, with 9 bases fitting TRBD2. Looked up from germline, CDR1 is SGDLS and CDR2 is YYNGEE. The CDR3 has 17 amino acids. With 4 bases clipped from V and 7 bases from J, the junction kept 17 bases outside the gene matches. The CDR3 loop is CASSPGGGSGGIGTQYF. Written as DNA, the CDR3 is TGTGCCAGCAGCCCAGGGGGTGGTAGCGGGGGAATCGGGACCCAGTACTTC.

The gene calls are TRBV10-3 and TRBJ1-6; tentatively, D is TRBD1 (6 bases). The CDR3 has 15 residues. Trimming shortened V by 0 bases and J by 9 bases, and 12 bases separated the two germline ends. Germline loops: CDR1 ENHRY, CDR2 SYGVKD. The CDR3 region has the DNA TGTGCCATCAGTGAGTCTAACAGGGCGGCTTCACCCCTCCACTTT. This translates into CAISESNRAASPLHF.

V is TRBV2 and J is TRBJ1-2; D uncertain. Germline V lookup: CDR1 SNHLY, CDR2 FYNNEI. The CDR3 has 11 amino acids. V dropped 6 bases and J dropped 4 bases, with 6 bases sitting between them. In DNA, the CDR3 is TGTGCCAGCAGCGGCGGCTATGGCTACACCTTC. This encodes CASSGGYGYTF.

CDR3 amino acids: CASSLTSGGDTQYF. In DNA, the CDR3 is TGTGCCAGCAGTTTAACTAGCGGGGGGGATACGCAGTATTTT. The chain links TRBV27 to TRBJ2-3, with TRBD2 identical over 12 bases. Germline CDR1 and CDR2: MNHEY and SMNVEV (reference sequence). V shed 2 bases and J 6 bases; nucleotides not matched to a gene: 0. The CDR3 length is 14 residues.

In this sample, this clone turned up a few times. The V and J genes are TRBV5-1 and TRBJ1-1, with a possible D match to TRBD1 (6 bases). Between the trimmed V and J ends, which lost 4 bases and 6 bases, there was a span of 13 bases. The germline gives CDR1 SGHRS, CDR2 YFSETQ. There are 13 residues in the CDR3. CDR3 sequence: CASSIQGRPEAFF. The CDR3 DNA reads as TGCGCCAGCAGCATTCAGGGGCGGCCTGAAGCTTTCTTT.

The rearrangement joins TRBV11-2 to TRBJ1-4; D is uncertain. Per the germline V gene, CDR1 is SGHAT and CDR2 is FQNNGV. The CDR3 is 15 amino acids. The germline V and J ends were trimmed by 5 bases and 4 bases, with 14 bases remaining between them. In DNA form, the CDR3 reads TGTGCCAGCAGCCACTATCCGGGAGTTAATGAAAAACTGTTTTTT. This gives the protein CASSHYPGVNEKLFF. Supplemented by reference TRBV11-2 and TRBJ1-4, the full variable domain reads EAGVAQSPRYKIIEKRQSVAFWCNPISGHATLYWYQQILGQGPKLLIQFQNNGVVDDSQLPKDRFSAERLKGVDSTLKIQPAKLEDSAVYLCASSHYPGVNEKLFFGSGTQLSVL.

V is TRBV7-6 and J is TRBJ2-2, with TRBD2 matching 7 bases. J was trimmed by 1 base and V by 5 bases; bases with no gene match: 4. CDR1 is SGHVS and CDR2 is FNYEAQ in the germline V gene. This CDR3 spans 15 amino acids. The CDR3 DNA reads as TGTGCCAGCAGCCGGCCGGGGGGGAACACCGGGGAGCTGTTTTTT. Translation gives CASSRPGGNTGELFF.

The chain carries TRBV5-4 and TRBJ1-1, with 8 bases that match TRBD1. CDR3 length: 14 residues. The V segment lost 5 bases and the J segment 8 bases; nucleotides outside the gene matches: 11. Germline loops: CDR1 SGHNT, CDR2 YYREEE (reference sequence). CDR3 nucleotides: TGTGCCAGCAGACCGACAGGGGAGACCCAGGAAGCTTTCTTT. The encoded protein is CASRPTGETQEAFF.

The chain links TRBV30 to TRBJ1-5; D is perhaps TRBD1 (6 bases). V was shortened by 2 bases and J by 0 bases, with 11 bases between the two germline ends. Germline V gene sequence: CDR1 GTSNPN, CDR2 SVGIG (reference sequence). This CDR3 comprises 15 residues. Here the CDR3 reads CAWSNRVDSNQPQHF. The CDR3 region has the DNA TGTGCCTGGAGTAACAGGGTTGATAGCAATCAGCCCCAGCATTTT.

This chain uses TRBV29-1 with TRBJ2-1; 8 nucleotides align to TRBD1. The CDR3 contains 15 residues. The V gene end was trimmed by 6 bases and the J gene end by 7 bases; junction bases not matched to a gene: 14. The germline V gene encodes CDR1 SQVTM and CDR2 ANQGSEA. This chain's CDR3 is CSVLTGVRSGNEQFF. The CDR3 coding sequence is TGCAGCGTGTTGACAGGGGTCCGTTCGGGGAATGAGCAGTTCTTC.

The gene calls are TRBV7-9 and TRBJ1-1; D is unclear. Deletions cut 6 bases from V and 1 base from J, with 6 bases between. Germline V gene data show CDR1 as SEHNR and CDR2 as FQNEAQ (reference sequence). The length of the CDR3 is 12 residues. The CDR3 loop is CASSLQNTEAFF. CDR3 coding DNA: TGTGCCAGCAGTTTACAGAACACTGAAGCTTTCTTT. Full variable domain (remainder filled in from reference TRBV7-9 and TRBJ1-1): DTGVSQNPRHKITKRGQNVTFRCDPISEHNRLYWYRQTLGQGPEFLTYFQNEAQLEKSRLLSDRFSAERPKGSFSTLEIQRTEQGDSAMYLCASSLQNTEAFFGQGTRLTVV.

V gene TRBV2 combines with J gene TRBJ2-5, with D tentatively TRBD2 (5 bases). Deletions cut 5 bases from V and 4 bases from J, with 11 bases between. The CDR3 loop spans 13 amino acids. Germline CDR1 SNHLY, CDR2 FYNNEI. This CDR3 reads CASSLSGAETQYF. In DNA, the CDR3 is TGTGCCAGCAGTTTGAGCGGTGCAGAGACCCAGTACTTC. The full variable domain, with the rest looked up from reference TRBV2 and TRBJ2-5, is EPEVTQTPSHQVTQMGQEVILRCVPISNHLYFYWYRQILGQKVEFLVSFYNNEISEKSEIFDDQFSVERPDGSNFTLKIRSTKLEDSAMYFCASSLSGAETQYFGPGTRLLVL.

The chain couples TRBV11-2 to TRBJ1-4; TRBD1 matches 7 bases. The germline gives CDR1 SGHAT, CDR2 FQNNGV. This CDR3 contains 13 residues. V was pared by 4 bases and J by 8 bases, with 4 bases of the junction left unmatched. The CDR3 reads CASSSDRDEKLFF. The CDR3 DNA is TGTGCCAGCAGCTCCGACAGGGACGAAAAACTGTTTTTT.

A few counts support this clone. The rearrangement uses TRBV7-9 and TRBJ1-1, with a weak D call TRBD1 (5 bases). The V gene's germline CDR1 is SEHNR and CDR2 FQNEAQ (reference sequence). This CDR3 has 18 amino acids. Trimming took off 4 bases at V and 3 bases at J, with 24 bases between the two ends. DNA of the CDR3: TGTGCCAGCAGCTCTCGGAGGGACCGCGGGCAGTCTCACACTGAAGCTTTCTTT. Amino acids: CASSSRRDRGQSHTEAFF.

V usage is TRBV6-5 and J usage is TRBJ2-3; 9 positions match TRBD2. There are 13 residues in the CDR3. Germline V gives CDR1 MNHEY, CDR2 SVGAGI. J lost 9 bases, V lost 8 bases, and 9 bases had no gene match. CDR3 nucleotides: TGTGCCAGCGGCACGGGGGCGGGGGGGACGCAGTATTTT. Protein product: CASGTGAGGTQYF.

The chain combines TRBV4-2 with TRBJ1-5, with 8 bases lining up with TRBD1. The trim removed 0 bases at V and 6 bases at J, leaving 4 bases unmatched. In germline, CDR1 is LGHNA, CDR2 YNFKEQ. This CDR3 region has 15 residues. The CDR3 spells CASSQEGQGGQPQHF. The CDR3 DNA reads TGTGCCAGCAGCCAAGAAGGACAGGGAGGTCAGCCCCAGCATTTT.

This sequence joins TRBV3-1 (or the pseudogene TRBV3-2) and TRBJ2-2, with 12 bases that match TRBD2. Germline-derived CDR1 and CDR2 are LGHDT and YNNKEL (reference sequence). J gave up 5 bases and V 0 bases, and 13 bases lay outside the gene matches. This CDR3 spans 20 amino acids. The CDR3 DNA sequence: TGTGCCAGCAGCCAAGACCGGGCTAGCGGGGGGGCGGTTGGAACCGGGGAGCTGTTTTTT. It translates to CASSQDRASGGAVGTGELFF.

The chain has TRBV7-2 and TRBJ1-5, with unresolved D. V shed 5 bases and J shed 1 base, with 12 bases lying between them. This CDR3 is built from 15 residues. Germline V gene sequence: CDR1 SGHTA, CDR2 FQGNSA. CDR3 coding DNA: TGTGCCAGCAGCCCCGACGGAGGGAGCAATCAGCCCCAGCATTTT. The encoded protein is CASSPDGGSNQPQHF.

V gene TRBV7-9 combines with J gene TRBJ1-3; D is perhaps TRBD1 (6 bases). This CDR3 is built from 15 residues. The germline gives CDR1 SEHNR, CDR2 FQNEAQ (reference sequence). V lost 5 bases and J 4 bases, leaving 15 bases between the germline ends. CDR3 amino acids: CASSPRGGSGNTIYF. The CDR3, as DNA: TGTGCCAGCAGCCCCCGGGGGGGCTCAGGAAACACCATATATTTT.

J is TRBJ1-2 and V is TRBV9; D perhaps matches TRBD1 (6 bases). CDR3 length: 18 amino acids. Trimming removed 4 bases at V and 3 bases at J, with 25 bases between. Germline CDR1 reads SGDLS; CDR2 reads YYNGEE. For the CDR3, the DNA is TGTGCCAGCAGCCCCCTCTTTGGGGGCGAAATGAGACACTATGGCTACACCTTC. Its protein product is CASSPLFGGEMRHYGYTF.

The V and J genes are TRBV7-2 and TRBJ2-5; 9 bases are a match to TRBD1. Germline V gene data show CDR1 as SGHTA and CDR2 as FQGNSA. V lost 5 bases to trimming and J lost 5 bases; unmatched junction nucleotides: 15. The CDR3 is made up of 17 amino acids. CDR3 DNA sequence: TGTGCCAGCAGCCCCCGCCTCGCTACAGGGGGCGGGGAGACCCAGTACTTC. This gives the protein CASSPRLATGGGETQYF.

The CDR3, as DNA: TGTGCCATCCAACGACAGGGGGCGACTGAAGCTTTCTTT. Translation: CAIQRQGATEAFF. The chain is built from TRBV10-3 and TRBJ1-1; 10 bases agree with TRBD1. Trimming cost V 8 bases and J 5 bases; bases outside gene matches: 5. This CDR3 spans 13 amino acids. The V gene's germline CDR1 is ENHRY and CDR2 SYGVKD.

For the CDR3, the DNA is TGTGCCAGCAGCCTCACGGAGGGGGCAAGAGAAAAACTGTTTTTT. Residues: CASSLTEGAREKLFF. This chain links TRBV13 with TRBJ1-4; 7 bases align to TRBD1. CDR3 length: 15 residues. Germline trimming cut 5 bases from V and 8 bases from J; bases unmatched to any gene: 11. The germline gives CDR1 PRHDT, CDR2 FYEKMQ (reference sequence).

Comments on this clone: At one of its ends the junction is not consistent with the germline gene, which may arise from a read error. Other nucleotide sequences in the sample specify the same CDR3. The CDR3 DNA follows: TGTGCCAGCAGTTTAGTACGAGGCAGGGGGTTCACTGAAGCTTTCTTT. It yields the protein CASSLVRGRGFTEAFF. This chain connects TRBV11-2 to TRBJ1-1; 7 nucleotides match TRBD1. The V gene's germline CDR1 is SGHAT and CDR2 FQNNGV. The CDR3 contains 16 residues.

This chain connects TRBV29-1 to TRBJ1-6; D possibly corresponds to TRBD1 (5 bases). V gave up 4 bases and J gave up 8 bases, with 12 bases separating them. Germline V gives CDR1 SQVTM, CDR2 ANQGSEA. CDR3 length equals 13 residues. Here the CDR3 DNA reads TGCAGCGTTGCAACTTCCAGGGATTCACCCCTCCACTTT. This sequence encodes CSVATSRDSPLHF.